Shown below are 7 T cell receptor beta chains from a single sample sequenced in a study of CD4 T cells in relation to SARS-CoV-2 and coronaviruses. Data came from immunoSEQ multiplex PCR; TCRdb stores just in-frame clones and leaves some out. This repertoire shows 25,000 to 30,000 clones, just under 75% found once; its top ten account for around 21%. Before the COVID-19 pandemic, during about 2011-2019, CD4+ T cells were taken from unexposed donors. The cells were cultured for about 10 days before CD4+ T cells were isolated. Their cognate antigens are unknown. The sequenced sample was CD4+ T cells from PBMCs, cultured in vitro. These receptors originate from a human donor in good health.

This clone is deemed large (0.1 to 1%). V and J are TRBV5-8 and TRBJ2-5; D gene uncertain. Trimming shortened V by 2 bases and J by 5 bases, and 13 bases separated the two germline ends. The CDR3 has 14 amino acids. CDR1 is SGHTS, CDR2 YDEGEE, per germline. CDR3 amino acids: CASSLYLSQETQYF. CDR3 DNA: TGTGCCAGCAGCTTATACCTATCCCAGGAGACCCAGTACTTC.

This clone was observed a handful of times. The chain has TRBV11-2 and TRBJ2-5, with D possibly TRBD1 on 5 matching bases. Trimming pared 5 bases from V and 2 bases from J, leaving 15 bases between. Germline CDR1 SGHAT, CDR2 FQNNGV. The CDR3 covers 15 residues. The CDR3 loop reads CASSPPAGRQETQYF. The CDR3 DNA reads TGTGCCAGCAGCCCCCCGGCAGGGCGACAAGAGACCCAGTACTTC.

This chain connects TRBV20-1 to TRBJ1-1; 9 bases line up with TRBD1. J lost 7 bases, V lost 3 bases, and 9 bases had no gene match. The germline V gene has CDR1 DFQATT and CDR2 SNEGSKA (reference sequence). The CDR3 loop spans 14 amino acids. For the CDR3, the DNA is TGCAGTGCTAGTCAGGGGACAGGGCGGCGTGAAGCTTTCTTT. It yields the protein CSASQGTGRREAFF.

This chain uses TRBV6-5 with TRBJ2-7; 8 bases match TRBD1. Trimming cost V 10 bases and J 5 bases; bases outside gene matches: 7. Germline V gives CDR1 MNHEY, CDR2 SVGAGI. The CDR3 length is 12 residues. The CDR3: CATAGGRNEQYF. CDR3 DNA sequence: TGTGCCACCGCAGGGGGCCGGAACGAGCAGTACTTC.

The genes are TRBV6-6 and TRBJ2-2; TRBD1 is a possible D gene (6 bases). CDR1 is MNHNY and CDR2 is SVGAGI in the germline V gene (reference sequence). V was trimmed by 0 bases and J by 6 bases, leaving 8 bases between them. This CDR3 has 14 amino acids. The CDR3 bases are TGTGCCAGCAGTTACTCGAACAGGGCCGGGGAGCTGTTTTTT. Encoded protein: CASSYSNRAGELFF.

This chain joins TRBV9 and TRBJ1-5, with 8 bases fitting TRBD1. The V segment lost 0 bases and the J segment 6 bases; nucleotides outside the gene matches: 5. The V gene's germline CDR1 is SGDLS and CDR2 YYNGEE. The CDR3 length is 15 residues. This chain's CDR3 is CASSVETGEGQPQHF. The CDR3 DNA sequence: TGTGCCAGCAGCGTAGAGACAGGGGAGGGTCAGCCCCAGCATTTT.

This chain joins TRBV2 and TRBJ1-5; D uncertain. CDR1 SNHLY and CDR2 FYNNEI come from the germline V gene. V shed 2 bases and J shed 0 bases, with 11 bases lying between them. The CDR3 is 16 residues long. The DNA for the CDR3 is TGTGCCAGCAGTGAAAGATGGCTTATTAGCAATCAGCCCCAGCATTTT. This gives the protein CASSERWLISNQPQHF.